Sequencing of this T cell receptor beta chain was carried out in a study of T-cell memory formation after mild COVID-19. The length of the CDR3 is 16 residues. CDR1 is SGHTA and CDR2 is FQGNSA in the germline V gene. Trimming removed 5 bases at V and 5 bases at J, with 19 bases between. TCRdb analysed the 5' RACE reads with MiXCR anew, one entry per CDR3 protein. The sample contains around 320,000 distinct CDR3 sequences, around 27% of which appear only once. Study conclusions and caveats: In pre-infection memory, a portion of responding clones appeared, which suggested that cross-reactive memory joined.

As for this clonotype: The target antigen is unknown.

The clonotype comes from an adult woman who had mild COVID-19 (a few samples of this study predate the infection). Cell type and time point are not known. Sequencing used PBMCs or a T cell subset sorted from them (not recorded which). The V gene is TRBV7-2, the J gene TRBJ2-1; D is perhaps TRBD1 (5 bases). CDR3 protein: CASSPWGTLRDNEQFF. In nucleotides, the CDR3 is TGTGCCAGCAGCCCTTGGGGTACGCTCAGGGACAATGAGCAGTTCTTC.